One sample yielded the 3 T cell receptor beta chains listed below, sequenced in a study of T-cell memory formation after mild COVID-19. TCRdb re-analysed the 5' RACE reads in MiXCR, keeping a single row per CDR3 protein. The table includes 400,000 or so distinct CDR3 sequences, 20% detected once. Sequenced material: PBMCs or a T cell subset sorted from them (not recorded which). These receptors were collected from an adult woman who had mild COVID-19 (a few samples of this study predate the infection). Cell type and time point are not known.

Only a few counts were recorded for this clonotype. This chain links TRBV19 with TRBJ2-7; possible D gene TRBD2, 6 bases. This CDR3 has 14 amino acids. CDR1 is LNHDA and CDR2 is SQIVND in the germline V gene (reference sequence). V was trimmed by 1 base and J by 4 bases, leaving 11 bases between them. The CDR3 DNA reads as TGTGCCAGTAGTATAGGATCTAGCGAGTACGAGCAGTACTTC. It codes for CASSIGSSEYEQYF.

The CDR3 sequence: CASSLATAYRSYNEQFF. CDR3 in DNA: TGCGCCAGCAGCTTGGCTACAGCTTACCGCTCCTACAATGAGCAGTTCTTC. The chain uses TRBV5-1 and TRBJ2-1, with D unclear. V was cut by 0 bases and J by 0 bases, with 13 bases left in between. This CDR3 is built from 17 residues. Germline CDR1 SGHRS, CDR2 YFSETQ.

This clonotype was observed a few times. J is TRBJ2-7 and V is TRBV20-1; D unresolved. The CDR3 has 13 residues. CDR1 is DFQATT and CDR2 is SNEGSKA in the germline V gene (reference sequence). V lost 1 base, J lost 2 bases, and 9 bases lay in between. The CDR3 nucleotides are TGCAGTGCTAGAGGCGTGATCGCCTACGAGCAGTACTTC. Translation gives CSARGVIAYEQYF.